These 22 T cell receptor beta chains came from one sample sequenced in a study of blood T cell repertoires in COVID-19. The assay was immunoSEQ multiplex PCR, and TCRdb's table has in-frame clones only and misses some. The table has about 54,000 clones, 82% seen once; the top ten hold over 5.5%. The sequencing input was peripheral blood. The receptors here all came from a human donor in a cohort sampled during active or convalescent COVID-19.

This clone has just one count. CDR3 DNA: TGTGCCAGCAGCAGGGGACTAGCGGGGAGCTCCTACAATGAGCAGTTCTTC. Translated, it gives CASSRGLAGSSYNEQFF. The rearrangement uses TRBV7-2 and TRBJ2-1; TRBD2 aligns across 13 bases. CDR3 length equals 17 residues. CDR1 and CDR2 from the germline V gene are SGHTA and FQGNSA. After removal of 5 bases from V and 0 bases from J, the junction contained 4 bases not matched to a gene.

The rearrangement uses TRBV6-2 or TRBV6-3 and TRBJ2-3, with D possibly matching TRBD2 (5 bases). The germline CDR1 and CDR2 sequences are MNHEY and SVGEGT. This CDR3 comprises 16 residues. Trimming shortened V by 0 bases and J by 2 bases, and 12 bases separated the two germline ends. The CDR3 nucleotides read TGTGCCAGCAGTTACTCGAACGGGGAGTACACAGATACGCAGTATTTT. This encodes CASSYSNGEYTDTQYF.

The rearrangement links TRBV5-1 to TRBJ2-1, with 8 bases matching TRBD1. This CDR3 is 14 amino acids long. V dropped 4 bases and J dropped 8; count of bases not matched to a gene: 8. From germline, CDR1 is SGHRS and CDR2 YFSETQ. The DNA of the CDR3 is TGCGCCAGCAGCCTTGGGTCAGGGGGCGATGAGCAGTTCTTC. It is translated as CASSLGSGGDEQFF.

This rearrangement joins TRBV6-5 to TRBJ1-2; no clear D. The CDR3 is made up of 14 amino acids. Germline CDR1 is MNHEY and CDR2 is SVGAGI. The V end was cut by 0 bases, the J end by 7 bases, with 12 bases between. The CDR3 reads CASSYSSRRGGYTF. In DNA, the CDR3 is TGTGCCAGCAGTTACTCGTCCAGGCGGGGTGGCTACACCTTC.

The chain carries TRBV2 and TRBJ1-5; 10 bases fit TRBD1. The CDR3 runs to 18 residues. J lost 7 bases, V lost 6 bases, and 18 bases had no gene match. The germline V gene has CDR1 SNHLY and CDR2 FYNNEI. CDR3 region: CASRRALGDRGWEQPQHF. The CDR3 DNA sequence: TGTGCCAGCAGGAGGGCTTTGGGGGACAGGGGATGGGAGCAGCCCCAGCATTTT.

The chain links TRBV9 to TRBJ2-5; D not certain. Trimming took 0 bases from V and 5 from J, leaving 5 bases between them. The CDR3 has 12 residues. Germline V CDR1 and CDR2: SGDLS, YYNGEE. The CDR3 nucleotides are TGTGCCAGCAGCGTAGGGGCGGAGACCCAGTACTTC. Residues: CASSVGAETQYF. The full variable domain, in which reference TRBV9 and TRBJ2-5 provide the parts outside the CDR3, is DSGVTQTPKHLITATGQRVTLRCSPRSGDLSVYWYQQSLDQGLQFLIQYYNGEERAKGNILERFSAQQFPDLHSELNLSSLELGDSALYFCASSVGAETQYFGPGTRLLVL.

This clone was seen a handful of times. The chain carries TRBV19 and TRBJ2-4; D is possibly TRBD1 (5 bases). Germline assignment: CDR1 LNHDA and CDR2 SQIVND (reference sequence). Trimming cost V 1 base and J 10 bases, with 11 bases left between them. This CDR3 comprises 13 residues. The CDR3 region has the DNA TGTGCCAGTAGTATAGGACCAGGGTTGATTCAGTACTTC. Its translation: CASSIGPGLIQYF.

This clone was picked up a small number of times. V and J are TRBV18 and TRBJ1-2; 12 nucleotides align to TRBD1. This CDR3 spans 16 amino acids. Germline CDR1 KGHSH, CDR2 LQKENI. With 2 bases clipped from V and 9 bases from J, the junction kept 10 bases outside the gene matches. The CDR3 sequence: CASSPTPGQGAESYTF. The DNA for the CDR3 is TGTGCCAGCTCACCAACACCGGGACAGGGGGCCGAAAGCTACACCTTC.

The chain uses TRBV19 and TRBJ1-2; D uncertain. The germline V gene encodes CDR1 LNHDA and CDR2 SQIVND (reference sequence). V lost 6 bases, J lost 4 bases, and 12 bases lay in between. This CDR3 region has 13 residues. The CDR3 DNA sequence: TGTGCCAGTAGAACCCCCGCGGGCTATGGCTACACCTTC. This gives the protein CASRTPAGYGYTF.

J is TRBJ1-2 and V is TRBV11-2, with TRBD1 identical over 8 bases. The CDR3 consists of 15 residues. J lost 2 bases, V lost 0 bases, and 2 bases had no gene match. CDR1 is SGHAT, CDR2 FQNNGV, per germline. The CDR3 DNA reads TGTGCCAGCAGCTTAGATAGACAGGGGAACTATGGCTACACCTTC. Translation: CASSLDRQGNYGYTF.

This clone was recorded a few times. The gene calls are TRBV11-1 and TRBJ2-5; D is possibly TRBD1 (6 bases). The V and J ends lost 6 bases and 5 bases respectively, with 10 bases between them. In germline, CDR1 is SGHAT, CDR2 FQDESV (reference sequence). This CDR3 comprises 12 residues. The DNA of the CDR3 is TGTGCCAGCAGGGGGGCGTTGGAGACCCAGTACTTC. Encoded protein: CASRGALETQYF.

The J gene is TRBJ2-1, the V gene TRBV4-3; TRBD1 might be the D (6 bases). Trimming removed 4 bases at V and 0 bases at J, with 10 bases between. This CDR3 has 15 residues. Germline V gene lookup returns CDR1 LGHNA and CDR2 YSLEER. The CDR3: CASSLDRNSYNEQFF. CDR3 coding DNA: TGCGCCAGCAGCCTGGACAGAAACTCCTACAATGAGCAGTTCTTC.

CDR3 amino acids: CASSLRGSNNSPLHF. The CDR3 DNA reads as TGCGCCAGCAGCTTGAGGGGGTCGAATAATTCACCCCTCCACTTT. The V call is TRBV5-1, the J call TRBJ1-6; D perhaps matches TRBD1 (6 bases). Looked up from germline, CDR1 is SGHRS and CDR2 is YFSETQ. CDR3 length: 15 residues. V dropped 1 base and J dropped 5 bases, with 10 bases sitting between them.

V is TRBV11-2 and J is TRBJ1-2, with D unresolved. V was clipped by 6 bases and J by 4 bases, with 18 bases between them. Germline-derived CDR1 and CDR2 are SGHAT and FQNNGV. The CDR3 covers 15 residues. CDR3 coding DNA: TGTGCCAGCAGGGCCCCGGGGAGAGGATCCTATGGCTACACCTTC. It codes for CASRAPGRGSYGYTF.

With regard to this clone: The junction does not match germline at one end; this may be a read error. The V and J genes are TRBV27 and TRBJ1-1, with D tentatively TRBD1 (6 bases). Per germline, CDR1 MNHEY and CDR2 SMNVEV (reference sequence). The CDR3 has 13 residues. CDR3: CASSRQVNTEAFF. CDR3 sequence (DNA): TGTGCCAGCAGTAGACAGGTGAATACTGAAGCTTTCTTT.

The chain recombines TRBV14 with TRBJ1-2; D remains ambiguous. The CDR3 contains 15 residues. The germline gives CDR1 SGHDN, CDR2 FVKESK. V lost 1 base and J lost 4, with 13 bases in between. The CDR3 loop is CASSQGPTSSYGYTF. The DNA for the CDR3 is TGTGCCAGCAGCCAAGGCCCGACAAGCAGCTATGGCTACACCTTC.

The chain couples TRBV6-6 to TRBJ2-3; D perhaps matches TRBD1 (6 bases). The V and J ends lost 0 bases and 8 bases respectively, with 15 bases between them. Germline V gives CDR1 MNHNY, CDR2 SVGAGI (reference sequence). The CDR3 has 15 residues. The CDR3 region is CASSYSQGMSGTQYF. In DNA, the CDR3 is TGTGCCAGCAGTTACTCGCAGGGGATGAGTGGTACGCAGTATTTT.

The chain has TRBV3-1 (or the pseudogene TRBV3-2) and TRBJ2-1, with 10 bases that match TRBD2. CDR3 size: 15 residues. The junction had 4 bases not matched to a gene; V was cut back by 0 bases and J by 8 bases. In germline, CDR1 is LGHDT, CDR2 YNNKEL (reference sequence). For the CDR3, the DNA is TGTGCCAGCAGCCAAGACTCTAGCGGGGGTTATGAGCAGTTCTTC. Translating gives CASSQDSSGGYEQFF.

The gene calls are TRBV30 and TRBJ1-3; D possibly corresponds to TRBD1 (5 bases). Germline CDR1 and CDR2: GTSNPN and SVGIG (reference sequence). V lost 2 bases and J lost 1, with 9 bases in between. This CDR3 spans 14 amino acids. The CDR3 sequence is CAWSPQGSGNTIYF. For the CDR3, the DNA is TGTGCCTGGAGTCCCCAGGGTTCTGGAAACACCATATATTTT. Complete variable domain (other parts from reference TRBV30 and TRBJ1-3): SQTIHQWPATLVQPVGSPLSLECTVEGTSNPNLYWYRQAAGRGLQLLFYSVGIGQISSEVPQNLSASRPQDRQFILSSKKLLLSDSGFYLCAWSPQGSGNTIYFGEGSWLTVV.

The gene calls are TRBV18 and TRBJ2-2; no clear D gene. V dropped 0 bases and J dropped 6 bases, with 8 bases sitting between them. The CDR3 covers 14 residues. Germline assignment: CDR1 KGHSH and CDR2 LQKENI. This CDR3 is CASSPPRGSGELFF. CDR3 DNA sequence: TGTGCCAGCTCACCACCGCGCGGATCCGGGGAGCTGTTTTTT.

The chain is built from TRBV9 and TRBJ2-7, with D possibly TRBD2 on 6 matching bases. V lost 4 bases and J 2 bases, leaving 13 bases between the germline ends. CDR1 and CDR2 from the germline V gene are SGDLS and YYNGEE. The CDR3 is 14 amino acids. The CDR3 coding sequence is TGTGCCAGCAGCTCTCCCGGGAGAGCCTACGAGCAGTACTTC. It codes for CASSSPGRAYEQYF.

This clone was seen only once. The chain joins TRBV19 to TRBJ1-6; weak D call: TRBD1 (5 bases). Germline-derived CDR1 and CDR2 are LNHDA and SQIVND (reference sequence). This CDR3 region has 17 residues. V lost 8 bases and J lost 1, with 18 bases in between. The CDR3 DNA reads TGTGCCAGTCTGGACCCGGGGGAGATTTCCTATAATTCACCCCTCCACTTT. Encoded protein: CASLDPGEISYNSPLHF.